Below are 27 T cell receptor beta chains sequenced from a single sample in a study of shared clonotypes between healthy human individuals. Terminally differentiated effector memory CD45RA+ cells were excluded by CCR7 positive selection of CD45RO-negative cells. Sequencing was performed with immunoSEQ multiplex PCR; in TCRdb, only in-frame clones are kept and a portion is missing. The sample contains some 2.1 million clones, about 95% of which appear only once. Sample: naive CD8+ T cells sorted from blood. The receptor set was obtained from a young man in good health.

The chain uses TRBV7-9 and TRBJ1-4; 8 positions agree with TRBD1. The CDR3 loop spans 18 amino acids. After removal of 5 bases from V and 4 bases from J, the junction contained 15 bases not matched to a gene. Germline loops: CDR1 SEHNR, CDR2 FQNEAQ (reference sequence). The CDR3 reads CASSTEGGRGPDNEKLFF. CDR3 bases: TGTGCCAGCAGCACCGAGGGTGGCAGGGGGCCCGATAATGAAAAACTGTTTTTT.

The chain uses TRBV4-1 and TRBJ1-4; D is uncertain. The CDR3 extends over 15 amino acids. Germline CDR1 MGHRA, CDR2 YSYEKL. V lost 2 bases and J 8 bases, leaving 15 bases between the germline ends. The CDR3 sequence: CASSQRSGKGEKLFF. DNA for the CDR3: TGCGCCAGCAGCCAAAGGTCGGGGAAAGGGGAAAAACTGTTTTTT.

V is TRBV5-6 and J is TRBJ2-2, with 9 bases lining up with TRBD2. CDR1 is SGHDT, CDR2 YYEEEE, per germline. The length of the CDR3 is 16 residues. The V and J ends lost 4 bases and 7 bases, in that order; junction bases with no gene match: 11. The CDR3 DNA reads TGTGCCAGCAGCGGAGGGTTAGCGGGAGCTGTCGGGGAGCTGTTTTTT. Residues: CASSGGLAGAVGELFF.

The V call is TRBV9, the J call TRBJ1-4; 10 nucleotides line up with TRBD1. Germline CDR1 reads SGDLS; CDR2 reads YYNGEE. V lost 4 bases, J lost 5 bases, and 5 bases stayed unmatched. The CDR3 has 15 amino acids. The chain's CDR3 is CASSPRDRGNEKLFF. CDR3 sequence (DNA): TGTGCCAGCAGCCCCCGGGACAGGGGAAATGAAAAACTGTTTTTT.

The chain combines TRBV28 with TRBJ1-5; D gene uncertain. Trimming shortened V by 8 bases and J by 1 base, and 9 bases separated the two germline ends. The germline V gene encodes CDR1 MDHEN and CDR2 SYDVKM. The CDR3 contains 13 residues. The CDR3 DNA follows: TGTGCCAGCCAAGGATTCAGCAATCAGCCCCAGCATTTT. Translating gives CASQGFSNQPQHF.

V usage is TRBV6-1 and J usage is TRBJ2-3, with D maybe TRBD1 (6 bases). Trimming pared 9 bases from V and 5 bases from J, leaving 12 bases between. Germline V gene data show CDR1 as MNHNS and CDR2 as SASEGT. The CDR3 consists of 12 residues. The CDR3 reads CASRDRRDTQYF. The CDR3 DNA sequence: TGTGCCAGTAGAGACAGGAGAGATACGCAGTATTTT.

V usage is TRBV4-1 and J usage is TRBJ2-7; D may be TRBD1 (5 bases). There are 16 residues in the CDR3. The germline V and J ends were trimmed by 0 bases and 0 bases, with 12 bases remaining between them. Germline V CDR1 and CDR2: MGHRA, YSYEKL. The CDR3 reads CASSQDWAGSSYEQYF. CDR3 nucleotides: TGCGCCAGCAGCCAAGATTGGGCAGGGTCCTCCTACGAGCAGTACTTC.

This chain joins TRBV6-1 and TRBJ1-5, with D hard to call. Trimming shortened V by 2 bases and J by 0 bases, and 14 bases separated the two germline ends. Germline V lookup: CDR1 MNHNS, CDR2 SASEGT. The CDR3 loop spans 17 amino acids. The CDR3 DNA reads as TGTGCCAGCAGTGAAACGCCGGGTTCGTATAGCAATCAGCCCCAGCATTTT. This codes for CASSETPGSYSNQPQHF.

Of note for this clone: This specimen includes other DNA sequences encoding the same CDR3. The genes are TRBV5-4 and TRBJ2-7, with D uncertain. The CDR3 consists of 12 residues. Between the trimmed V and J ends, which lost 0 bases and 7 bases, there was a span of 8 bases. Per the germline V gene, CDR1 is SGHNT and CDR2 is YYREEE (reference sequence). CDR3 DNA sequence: TGTGCCAGCAGCTTGGGCGGAATTGAGCAGTACTTC. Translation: CASSLGGIEQYF.

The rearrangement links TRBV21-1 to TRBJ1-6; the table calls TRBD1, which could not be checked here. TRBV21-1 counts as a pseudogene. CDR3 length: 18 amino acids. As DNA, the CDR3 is TGTGCCAGCAGCAAAGGGTTCCCCGCAGTGCCGATAAATTCACCCCTCCACTTT. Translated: CASSKGFPAVPINSPLHF.

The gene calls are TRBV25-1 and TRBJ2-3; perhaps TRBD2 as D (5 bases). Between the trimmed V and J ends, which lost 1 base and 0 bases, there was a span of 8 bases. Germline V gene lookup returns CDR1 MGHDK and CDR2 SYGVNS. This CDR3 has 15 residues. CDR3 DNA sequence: TGTGCCAGCAGTGAATTAACGGGAAGCACAGATACGCAGTATTTT. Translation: CASSELTGSTDTQYF.

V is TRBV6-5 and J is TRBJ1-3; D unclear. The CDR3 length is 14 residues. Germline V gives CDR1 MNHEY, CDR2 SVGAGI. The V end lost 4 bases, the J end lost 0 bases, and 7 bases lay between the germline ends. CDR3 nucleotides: TGTGCCAGCAGTTCCTTGAACTCTGGAAACACCATATATTTT. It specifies CASSSLNSGNTIYF.

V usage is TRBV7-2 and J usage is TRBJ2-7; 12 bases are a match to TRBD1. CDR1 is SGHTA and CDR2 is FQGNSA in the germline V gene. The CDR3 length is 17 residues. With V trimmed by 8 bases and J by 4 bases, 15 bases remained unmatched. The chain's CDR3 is CASPPRDRGHEKYEQYF. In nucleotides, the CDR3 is TGTGCCAGCCCCCCCCGGGACAGGGGGCATGAAAAATACGAGCAGTACTTC.

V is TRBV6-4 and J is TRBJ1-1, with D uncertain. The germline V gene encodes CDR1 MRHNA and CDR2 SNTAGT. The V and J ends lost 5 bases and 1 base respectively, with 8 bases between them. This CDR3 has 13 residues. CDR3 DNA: TGTGCCAGCAGTCCACGCGCGAACACTGAAGCTTTCTTT. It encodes CASSPRANTEAFF.

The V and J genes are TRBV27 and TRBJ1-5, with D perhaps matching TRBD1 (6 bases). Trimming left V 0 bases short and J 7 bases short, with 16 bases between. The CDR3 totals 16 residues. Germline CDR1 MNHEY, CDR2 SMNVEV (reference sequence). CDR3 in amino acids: CASSLSAGEVRQPQHF. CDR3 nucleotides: TGTGCCAGCAGTTTATCTGCAGGGGAGGTCAGGCAGCCCCAGCATTTT.

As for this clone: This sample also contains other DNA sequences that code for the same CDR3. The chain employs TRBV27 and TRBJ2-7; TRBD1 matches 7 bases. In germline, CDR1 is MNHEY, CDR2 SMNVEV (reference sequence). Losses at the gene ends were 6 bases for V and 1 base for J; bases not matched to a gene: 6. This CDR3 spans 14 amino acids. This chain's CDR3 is CASSPRQGSYEQYF. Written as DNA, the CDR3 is TGTGCCAGCAGCCCAAGACAGGGATCCTACGAGCAGTACTTC.

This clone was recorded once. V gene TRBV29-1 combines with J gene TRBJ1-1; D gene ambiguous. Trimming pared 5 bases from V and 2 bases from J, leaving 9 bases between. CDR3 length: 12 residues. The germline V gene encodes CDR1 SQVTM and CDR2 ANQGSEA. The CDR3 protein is CSVLTVNTEAFF. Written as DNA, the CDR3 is TGCAGCGTTTTAACCGTTAACACTGAAGCTTTCTTT. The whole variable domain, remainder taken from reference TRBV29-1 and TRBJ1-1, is SAVISQKPSRDICQRGTSLTIQCQVDSQVTMMFWYRQQPGQSLTLIATANQGSEATYESGFVIDKFPISRPNLTFSTLTVSNMSPEDSSIYLCSVLTVNTEAFFGQGTRLTVV.

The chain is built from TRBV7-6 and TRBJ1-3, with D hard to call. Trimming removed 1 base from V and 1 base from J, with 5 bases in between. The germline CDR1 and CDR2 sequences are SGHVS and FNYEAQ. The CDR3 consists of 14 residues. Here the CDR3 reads CASSLEASGNTIYF. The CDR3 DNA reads TGTGCCAGCAGCTTAGAGGCATCTGGAAACACCATATATTTT.

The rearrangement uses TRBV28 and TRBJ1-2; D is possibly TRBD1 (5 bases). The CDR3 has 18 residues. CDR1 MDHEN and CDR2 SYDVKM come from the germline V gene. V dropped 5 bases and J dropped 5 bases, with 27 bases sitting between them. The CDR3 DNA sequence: TGTGCCAGCAGTCCTTCGATCGGGGCTCCTACCCTGGATTATGGCTACACCTTC. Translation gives CASSPSIGAPTLDYGYTF.

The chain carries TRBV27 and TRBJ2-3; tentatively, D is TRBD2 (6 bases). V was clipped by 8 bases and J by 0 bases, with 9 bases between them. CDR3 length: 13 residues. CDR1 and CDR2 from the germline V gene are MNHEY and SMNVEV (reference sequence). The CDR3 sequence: CASRAGSTDTQYF. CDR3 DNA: TGTGCCAGCCGGGCGGGAAGCACAGATACGCAGTATTTT.

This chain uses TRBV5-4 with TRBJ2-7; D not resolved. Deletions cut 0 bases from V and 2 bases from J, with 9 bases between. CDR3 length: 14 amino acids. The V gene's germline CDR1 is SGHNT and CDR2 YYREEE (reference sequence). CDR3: CASSLEVMTYEQYF. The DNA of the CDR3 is TGTGCCAGCAGCTTGGAGGTCATGACCTACGAGCAGTACTTC.

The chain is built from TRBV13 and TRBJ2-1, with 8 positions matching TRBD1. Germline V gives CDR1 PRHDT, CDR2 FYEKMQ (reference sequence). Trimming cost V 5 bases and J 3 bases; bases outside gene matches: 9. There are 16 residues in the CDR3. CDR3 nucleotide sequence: TGTGCCAGCAGCAAAGCCCGGACAGGGAACTACAATGAGCAGTTCTTC. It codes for CASSKARTGNYNEQFF.

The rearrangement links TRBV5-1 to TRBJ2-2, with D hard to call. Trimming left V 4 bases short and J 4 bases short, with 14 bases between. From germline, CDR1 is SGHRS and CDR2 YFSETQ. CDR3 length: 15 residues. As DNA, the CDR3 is TGCGCCAGCAGCCCGCTCGGAGTCAGCACCGGGGAGCTGTTTTTT. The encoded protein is CASSPLGVSTGELFF.

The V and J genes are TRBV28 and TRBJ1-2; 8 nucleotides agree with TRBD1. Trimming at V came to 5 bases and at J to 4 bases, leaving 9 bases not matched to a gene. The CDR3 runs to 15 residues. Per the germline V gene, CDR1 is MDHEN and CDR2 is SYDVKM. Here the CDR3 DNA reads TGTGCCAGCAGTCTCTCAGGGGGCGAGATCTATGGCTACACCTTC. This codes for CASSLSGGEIYGYTF.

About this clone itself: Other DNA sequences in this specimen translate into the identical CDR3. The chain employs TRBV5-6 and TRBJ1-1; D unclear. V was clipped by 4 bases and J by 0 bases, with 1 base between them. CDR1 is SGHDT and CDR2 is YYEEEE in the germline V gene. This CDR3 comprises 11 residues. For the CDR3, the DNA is TGTGCCAGCAGCGTGAACACTGAAGCTTTCTTT. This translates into CASSVNTEAFF.

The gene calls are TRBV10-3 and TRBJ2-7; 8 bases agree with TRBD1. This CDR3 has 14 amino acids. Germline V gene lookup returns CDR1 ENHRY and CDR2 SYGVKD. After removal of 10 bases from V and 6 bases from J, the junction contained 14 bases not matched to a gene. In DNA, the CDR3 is TGTGCCACGGACCCTGGGACAGGTCGCGGCGAGCAGTACTTC. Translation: CATDPGTGRGEQYF.

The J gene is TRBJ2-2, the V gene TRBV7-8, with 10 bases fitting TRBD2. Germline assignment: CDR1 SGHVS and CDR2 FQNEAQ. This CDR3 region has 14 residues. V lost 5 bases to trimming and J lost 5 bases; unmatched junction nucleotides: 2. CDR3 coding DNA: TGTGCCAGCAGCCAAGCGGGGGGGACCGGGGAGCTGTTTTTT. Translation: CASSQAGGTGELFF.